A single TCR beta chain is shown here with its context. TCRdb's copy holds only in-frame clones and misses some; the assay was immunoSEQ multiplex PCR. Of 100,000 to 130,000 clones in the sample, roughly 84% were seen once. This record belongs to a study of cytomegalovirus exposure and HLA in healthy donors. The CDR3 is made up of 15 amino acids. The germline V gene encodes CDR1 LNHDA and CDR2 SQIVND (reference sequence). V lost 3 bases, J lost 0 bases, and 3 bases stayed unmatched. The approximately 120-subject validation cohort, separate from the 666-subject first cohort, included the donors. The sequenced sample consisted of PBMCs. This sequence joins TRBV19 and TRBJ2-7, with 9 bases lining up with TRBD1. This sequence originates from a woman aged 18-35 years in good health and CMV-seronegative. CDR3 sequence reads: CASSMGTGSSYEQYF. DNA for the CDR3: TGTGCCAGTAGTATGGGGACAGGGAGCTCCTACGAGCAGTACTTC.